This T cell receptor beta chain came from a study of response to subunit inactivated influenza vaccine. Study findings and constraints: That few new T cells are recruited by each seasonal influenza vaccination was the authors' suggestion.

The CDR3 runs 12 residues. Germline lookup yields CDR1 SGHTA and CDR2 FQGNSA. Trimming cost V 3 bases and J 5 bases, with 7 bases left between them. TCRdb analysed the RT-PCR reads with MiXCR anew, one entry per CDR3 protein. The sample includes 700,000 to 800,000 distinct CDR3 sequences, 15% to 20% of them seen just once. The table lists this clonotype with many counts. Its target is unknown. The clonotype originates from a man over 45 who received an inactivated influenza vaccine. The J gene is TRBJ1-2, the V gene TRBV7-2; D ambiguous. Sequenced here: PBMCs from blood, sampled 5 to 6 days after vaccination. Written as DNA, the CDR3 is TGTGCCAGCAGCTTTCCTGATTATGGCTACACCTTC. It yields the protein CASSFPDYGYTF.